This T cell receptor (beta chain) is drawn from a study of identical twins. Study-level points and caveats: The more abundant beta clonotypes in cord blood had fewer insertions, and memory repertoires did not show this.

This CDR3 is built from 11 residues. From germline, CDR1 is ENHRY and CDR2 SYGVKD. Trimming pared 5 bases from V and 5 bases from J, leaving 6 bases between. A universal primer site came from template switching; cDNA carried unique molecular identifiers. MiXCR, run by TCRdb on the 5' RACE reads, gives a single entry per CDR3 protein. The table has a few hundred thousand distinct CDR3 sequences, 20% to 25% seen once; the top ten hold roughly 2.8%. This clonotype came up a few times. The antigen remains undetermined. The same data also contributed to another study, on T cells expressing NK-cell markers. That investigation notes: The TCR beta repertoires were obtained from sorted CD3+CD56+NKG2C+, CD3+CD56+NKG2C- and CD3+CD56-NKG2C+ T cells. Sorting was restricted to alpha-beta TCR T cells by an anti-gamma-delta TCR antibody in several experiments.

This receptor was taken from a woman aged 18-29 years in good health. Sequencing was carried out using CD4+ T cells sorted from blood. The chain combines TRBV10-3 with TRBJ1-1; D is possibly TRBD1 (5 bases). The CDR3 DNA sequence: TGTGCCATCAGTCCAGGGACTGAAGCTTTCTTT. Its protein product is CAISPGTEAFF.